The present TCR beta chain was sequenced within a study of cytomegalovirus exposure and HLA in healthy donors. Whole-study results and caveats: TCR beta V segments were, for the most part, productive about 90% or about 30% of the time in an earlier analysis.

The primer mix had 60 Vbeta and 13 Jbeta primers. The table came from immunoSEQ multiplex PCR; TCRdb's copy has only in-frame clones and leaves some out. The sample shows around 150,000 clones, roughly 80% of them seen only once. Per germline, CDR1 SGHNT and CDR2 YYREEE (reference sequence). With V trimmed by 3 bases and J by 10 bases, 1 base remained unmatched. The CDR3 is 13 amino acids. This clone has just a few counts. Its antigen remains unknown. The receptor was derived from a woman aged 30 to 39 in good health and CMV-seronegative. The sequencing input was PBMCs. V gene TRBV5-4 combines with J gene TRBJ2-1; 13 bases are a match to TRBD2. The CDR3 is CASSSGLAGEQFF. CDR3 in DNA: TGTGCCAGCAGCTCGGGACTAGCGGGGGAGCAGTTCTTC. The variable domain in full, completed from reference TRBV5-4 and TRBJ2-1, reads ETGVTQSPTHLIKTRGQQVTLRCSSQSGHNTVSWYQQALGQGPQFIFQYYREEENGRGNFPPRFSGLQFPNYSSELNVNALELDDSALYLCASSSGLAGEQFFGPGTRLTVL.